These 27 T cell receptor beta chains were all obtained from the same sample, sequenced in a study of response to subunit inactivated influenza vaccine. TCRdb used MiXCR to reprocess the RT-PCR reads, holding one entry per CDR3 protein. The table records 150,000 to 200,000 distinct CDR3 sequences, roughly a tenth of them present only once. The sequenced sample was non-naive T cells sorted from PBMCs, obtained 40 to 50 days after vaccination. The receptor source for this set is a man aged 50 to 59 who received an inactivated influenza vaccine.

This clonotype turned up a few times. CDR3 DNA sequence: TGCAGCGCTGGACAGTCCTATGGCTACACCTTC. As protein: CSAGQSYGYTF. The chain carries TRBV29-1 and TRBJ1-2; D possibly corresponds to TRBD1 (6 bases). CDR3 length equals 11 residues. The V end was cut by 7 bases, the J end by 4 bases, with 10 bases between. From germline, CDR1 is SQVTM and CDR2 ANQGSEA.

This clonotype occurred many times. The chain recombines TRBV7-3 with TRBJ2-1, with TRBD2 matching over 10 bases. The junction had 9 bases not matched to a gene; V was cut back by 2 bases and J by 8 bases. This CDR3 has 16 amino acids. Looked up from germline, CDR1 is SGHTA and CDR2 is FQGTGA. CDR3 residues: CASSLWASGSADEQFF. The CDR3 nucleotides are TGTGCCAGCAGCTTATGGGCTAGCGGGAGTGCGGATGAGCAGTTCTTC. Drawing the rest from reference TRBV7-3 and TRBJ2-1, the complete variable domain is GAGVSQTPSNKVTEKGKYVELRCDPISGHTALYWYRQSLGQGPEFLIYFQGTGAADDSGLPNDRFFAVRPEGSVSTLKIQRTERGDSAVYLCASSLWASGSADEQFFGPGTRLTVL.

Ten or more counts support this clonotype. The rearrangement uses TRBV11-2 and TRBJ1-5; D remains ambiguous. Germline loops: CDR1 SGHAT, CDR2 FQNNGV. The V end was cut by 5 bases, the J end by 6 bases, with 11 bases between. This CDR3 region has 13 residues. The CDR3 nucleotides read TGTGCCAGCAGCCCAGAGAGAAGTCAGCCCCAGCATTTT. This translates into CASSPERSQPQHF.

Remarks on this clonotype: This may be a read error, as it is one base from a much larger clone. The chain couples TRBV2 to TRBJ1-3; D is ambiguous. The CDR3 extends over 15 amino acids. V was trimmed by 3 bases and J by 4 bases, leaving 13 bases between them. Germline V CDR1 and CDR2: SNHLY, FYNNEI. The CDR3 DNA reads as TGTGCCAGCAGTGATCGGCGGGTTTGGGGAAACACCATATATTTT. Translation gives CASSDRRVWGNTIYF.

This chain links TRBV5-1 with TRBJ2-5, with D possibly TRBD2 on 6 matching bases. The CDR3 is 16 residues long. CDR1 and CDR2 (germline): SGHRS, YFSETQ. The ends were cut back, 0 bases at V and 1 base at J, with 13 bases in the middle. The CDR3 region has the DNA TGCGCCAGCAGCTTGGTGGGGGGACGAACCCAAGAGACCCAGTACTTC. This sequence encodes CASSLVGGRTQETQYF.

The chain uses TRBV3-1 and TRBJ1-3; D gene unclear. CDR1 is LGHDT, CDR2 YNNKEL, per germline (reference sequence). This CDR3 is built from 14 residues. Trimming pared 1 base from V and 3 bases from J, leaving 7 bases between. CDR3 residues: CASSQGGVGNTIYF. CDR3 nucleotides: TGTGCCAGCAGCCAAGGGGGTGTTGGAAACACCATATATTTT.

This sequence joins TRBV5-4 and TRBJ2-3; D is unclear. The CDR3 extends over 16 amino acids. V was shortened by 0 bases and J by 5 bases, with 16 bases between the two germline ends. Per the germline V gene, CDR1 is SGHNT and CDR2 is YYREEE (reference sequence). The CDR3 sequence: CASSLGFARSGDTQYF. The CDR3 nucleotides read TGTGCCAGCAGCTTGGGGTTCGCCCGCTCGGGAGATACGCAGTATTTT. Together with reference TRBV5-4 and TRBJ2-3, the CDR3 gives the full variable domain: ETGVTQSPTHLIKTRGQQVTLRCSSQSGHNTVSWYQQALGQGPQFIFQYYREEENGRGNFPPRFSGLQFPNYSSELNVNALELDDSALYLCASSLGFARSGDTQYFGPGTRLTVL.

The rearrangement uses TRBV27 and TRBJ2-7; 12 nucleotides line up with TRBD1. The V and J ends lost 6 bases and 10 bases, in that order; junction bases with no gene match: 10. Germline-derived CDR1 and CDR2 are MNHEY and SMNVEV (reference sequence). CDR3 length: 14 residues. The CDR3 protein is CASSTGQGARYQYF. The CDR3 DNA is TGTGCCAGCAGCACGGGACAGGGGGCGCGGTACCAGTACTTC.

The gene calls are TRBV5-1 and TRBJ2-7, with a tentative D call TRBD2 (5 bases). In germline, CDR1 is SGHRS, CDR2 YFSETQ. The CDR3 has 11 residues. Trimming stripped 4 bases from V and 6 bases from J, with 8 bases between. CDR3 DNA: TGCGCCAGCAGCATTGAGGGCGAGCAGTACTTC. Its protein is CASSIEGEQYF.

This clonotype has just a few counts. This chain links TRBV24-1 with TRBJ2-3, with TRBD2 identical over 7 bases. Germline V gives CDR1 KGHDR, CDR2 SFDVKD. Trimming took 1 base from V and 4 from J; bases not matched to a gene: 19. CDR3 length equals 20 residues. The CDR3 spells CATSDFGDGGGPGFADTQYF. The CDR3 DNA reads TGTGCCACCAGTGATTTTGGGGACGGGGGAGGGCCTGGTTTCGCAGATACGCAGTATTTT.

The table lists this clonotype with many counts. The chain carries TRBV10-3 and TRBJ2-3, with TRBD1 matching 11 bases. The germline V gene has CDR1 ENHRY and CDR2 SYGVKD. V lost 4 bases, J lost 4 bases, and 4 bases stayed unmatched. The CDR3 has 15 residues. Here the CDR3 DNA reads TGTGCCATCAGTGCACCGGGACAGGGGGCAGATACGCAGTATTTT. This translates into CAISAPGQGADTQYF.

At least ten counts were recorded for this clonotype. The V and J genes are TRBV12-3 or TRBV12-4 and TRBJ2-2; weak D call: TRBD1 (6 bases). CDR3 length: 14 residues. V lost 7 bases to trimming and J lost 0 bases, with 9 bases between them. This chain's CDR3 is CASTRTANTGELFF. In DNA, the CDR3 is TGTGCCAGCACCAGGACAGCGAACACCGGGGAGCTGTTTTTT.

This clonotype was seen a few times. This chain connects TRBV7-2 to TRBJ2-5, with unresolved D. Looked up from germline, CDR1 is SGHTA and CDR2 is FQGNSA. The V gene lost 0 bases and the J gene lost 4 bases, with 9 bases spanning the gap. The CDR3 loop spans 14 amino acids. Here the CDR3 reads CASSLAVLGETQYF. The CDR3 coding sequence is TGTGCCAGCAGCTTAGCAGTATTGGGAGAGACCCAGTACTTC. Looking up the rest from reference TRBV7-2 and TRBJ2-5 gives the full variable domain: GAGVSQSPSNKVTEKGKDVELRCDPISGHTALYWYRQSLGQGLEFLIYFQGNSAPDKSGLPSDRFSAERTGGSVSTLTIQRTQQEDSAVYLCASSLAVLGETQYFGPGTRLLVL.

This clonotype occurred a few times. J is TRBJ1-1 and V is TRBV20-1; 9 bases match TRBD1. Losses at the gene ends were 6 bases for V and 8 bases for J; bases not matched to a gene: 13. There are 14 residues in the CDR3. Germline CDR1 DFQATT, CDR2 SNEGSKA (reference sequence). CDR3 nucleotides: TGCAGTGCGGCCCCCGGGACAGGGCGGAGAGAAGCTTTCTTT. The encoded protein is CSAAPGTGRREAFF.

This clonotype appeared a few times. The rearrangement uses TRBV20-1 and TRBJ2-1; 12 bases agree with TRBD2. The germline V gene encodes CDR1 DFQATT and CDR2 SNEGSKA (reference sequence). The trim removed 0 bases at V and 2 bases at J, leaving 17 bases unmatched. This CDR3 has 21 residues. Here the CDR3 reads CSARDVTGLAGGLFPYNEQFF. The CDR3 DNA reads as TGCAGTGCTAGAGATGTCACAGGGCTAGCGGGAGGGCTGTTCCCCTACAATGAGCAGTTCTTC.

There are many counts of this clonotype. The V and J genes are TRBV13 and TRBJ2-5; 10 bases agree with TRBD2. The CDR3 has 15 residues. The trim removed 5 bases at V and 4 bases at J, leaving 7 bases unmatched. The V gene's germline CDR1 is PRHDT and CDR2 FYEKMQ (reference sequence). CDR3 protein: CASSRTSGVGETQYF. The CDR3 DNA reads TGTGCCAGCAGCCGAACTAGCGGGGTTGGAGAGACCCAGTACTTC.

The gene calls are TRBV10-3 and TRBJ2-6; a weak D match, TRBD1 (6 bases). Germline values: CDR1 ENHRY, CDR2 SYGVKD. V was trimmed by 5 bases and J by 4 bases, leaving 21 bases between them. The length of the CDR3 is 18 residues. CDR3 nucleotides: TGTGCCATCAGTCCAGACAGGTCCCTTTCGAGGGGGGCCAACGTCCTGACTTTC. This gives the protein CAISPDRSLSRGANVLTF.

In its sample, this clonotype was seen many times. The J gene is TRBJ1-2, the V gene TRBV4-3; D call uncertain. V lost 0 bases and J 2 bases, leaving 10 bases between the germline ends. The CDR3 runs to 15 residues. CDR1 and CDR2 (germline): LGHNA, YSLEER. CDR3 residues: CASSQDLAGNYGYTF. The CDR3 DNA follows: TGCGCCAGCAGCCAAGATTTGGCGGGCAACTATGGCTACACCTTC.

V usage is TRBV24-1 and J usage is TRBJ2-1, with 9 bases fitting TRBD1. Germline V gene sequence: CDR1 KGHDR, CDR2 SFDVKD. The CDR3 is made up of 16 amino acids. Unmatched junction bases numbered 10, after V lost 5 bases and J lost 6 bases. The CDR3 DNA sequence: TGTGCCACCAGTGGAAAACAGGGGGCCTTGGTCAATGAGCAGTTCTTC. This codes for CATSGKQGALVNEQFF.

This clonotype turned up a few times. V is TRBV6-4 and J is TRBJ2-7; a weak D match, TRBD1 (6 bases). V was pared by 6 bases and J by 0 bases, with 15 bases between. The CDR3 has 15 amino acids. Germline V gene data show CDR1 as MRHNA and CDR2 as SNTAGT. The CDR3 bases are TGTGCCAGCAGATTCCCGGGACACAACTCCTACGAGCAGTACTTC. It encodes CASRFPGHNSYEQYF.

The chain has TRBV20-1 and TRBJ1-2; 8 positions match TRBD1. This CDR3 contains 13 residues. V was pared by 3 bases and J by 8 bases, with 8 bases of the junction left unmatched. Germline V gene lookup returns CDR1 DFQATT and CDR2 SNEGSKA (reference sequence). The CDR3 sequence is CSASPRGLRGYTF. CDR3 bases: TGCAGTGCTAGCCCCAGGGGGCTTAGGGGCTACACCTTC.

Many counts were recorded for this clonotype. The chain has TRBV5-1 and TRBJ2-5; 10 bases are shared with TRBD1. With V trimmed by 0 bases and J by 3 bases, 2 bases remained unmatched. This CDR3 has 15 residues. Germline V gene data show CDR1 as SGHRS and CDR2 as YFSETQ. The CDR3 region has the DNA TGCGCCAGCAGCTTGGAAGGGACAGGGGAAGAGACCCAGTACTTC. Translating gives CASSLEGTGEETQYF.

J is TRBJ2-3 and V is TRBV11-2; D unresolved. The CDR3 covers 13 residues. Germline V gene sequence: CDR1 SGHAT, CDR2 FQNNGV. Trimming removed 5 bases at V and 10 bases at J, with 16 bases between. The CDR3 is CASSPSGFPPQYF. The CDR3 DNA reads TGTGCCAGCAGCCCATCTGGTTTCCCCCCGCAGTATTTT.

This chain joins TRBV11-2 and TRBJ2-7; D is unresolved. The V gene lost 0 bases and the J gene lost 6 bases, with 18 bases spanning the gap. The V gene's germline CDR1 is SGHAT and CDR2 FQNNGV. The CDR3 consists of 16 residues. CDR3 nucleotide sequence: TGTGCCAGCAGCTTAGAGTTTGCGGCGGTAGTGGGCGAGCAGTACTTC. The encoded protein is CASSLEFAAVVGEQYF.

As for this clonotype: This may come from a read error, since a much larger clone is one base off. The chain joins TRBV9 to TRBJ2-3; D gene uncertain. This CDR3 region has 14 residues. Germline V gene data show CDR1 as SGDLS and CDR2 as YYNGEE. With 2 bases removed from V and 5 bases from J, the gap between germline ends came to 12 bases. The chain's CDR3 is CASSVRGRGDTQYF. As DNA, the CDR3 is TGTGCCAGCAGCGTTCGTGGCCGCGGAGATACGCAGTATTTT. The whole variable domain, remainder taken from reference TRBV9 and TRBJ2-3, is DSGVTQTPKHLITATGQRVTLRCSPRSGDLSVYWYQQSLDQGLQFLIQYYNGEERAKGNILERFSAQQFPDLHSELNLSSLELGDSALYFCASSVRGRGDTQYFGPGTRLTVL.

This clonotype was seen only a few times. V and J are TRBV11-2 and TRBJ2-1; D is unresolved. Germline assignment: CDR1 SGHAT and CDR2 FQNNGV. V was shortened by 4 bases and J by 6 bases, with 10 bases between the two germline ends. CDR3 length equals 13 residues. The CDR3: CASSWGSSNEQFF. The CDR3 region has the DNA TGTGCCAGCAGCTGGGGATCTTCCAATGAGCAGTTCTTC.

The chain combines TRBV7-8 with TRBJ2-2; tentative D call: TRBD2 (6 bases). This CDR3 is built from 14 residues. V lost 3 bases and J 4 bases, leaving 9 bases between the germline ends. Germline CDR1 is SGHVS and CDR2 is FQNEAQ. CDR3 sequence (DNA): TGTGCCAGCAGCTTCGGACTACTCACCGGGGAGCTGTTTTTT. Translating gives CASSFGLLTGELFF.